This T cell receptor (beta chain) was identified during a study of diagnostic markers for celiac disease (dated by TCRdb to about 2020). Of note for this clonotype: It lacks a known antigen.

The germline V gene (reference sequence) yields LNHNV for CDR1 and YYDKDF for CDR2. CDR3 length: 15 amino acids, cysteine to phenylalanine. No DNA was logged. The sequencer was an Illumina MiSeq. Based on TCRdb reprocessing of the reads, there is one entry per CDR3 protein sequence, and DNA is missing. The record for this sample contains some 2,000 distinct CDR3 sequences. The top ten constitute about a sixth of the sample. The chain joins TRBV15 to TRBJ2-1; as DNA is missing, the TRBD2 call by TCRdb cannot be tested. The origin of this receptor is a human donor. This table probably holds off-target reads from a library built for another chain. Sequenced input: either unsorted cells or a sorted T cell fraction (not recorded which). The CDR3: CATSRASGGLDEQFF.